These 15 T cell receptor beta chains came from one sample sequenced in a study of response to subunit inactivated influenza vaccine. MiXCR, run by TCRdb on the RT-PCR reads, gives a single entry per CDR3 protein. In the table there are 400,000 to 650,000 distinct CDR3 sequences, approximately 7.8% of which are singletons. Sequenced here: PBMCs from blood, sampled about 23 months after vaccination. The source of these receptors is a man in his fifties or sixties who received an inactivated influenza vaccine.

In DNA, the CDR3 is TGCAGTGCTAGTTTAATGGAATCCTACAATGAGCAGTTCTTC. The encoded protein is CSASLMESYNEQFF. J is TRBJ2-1 and V is TRBV20-1; D unclear. This CDR3 spans 14 amino acids. Trimming removed 3 bases at V and 1 base at J, with 10 bases between. Germline-derived CDR1 and CDR2 are DFQATT and SNEGSKA (reference sequence).

This clonotype came up a few times. The gene calls are TRBV2 and TRBJ1-4; a possible D gene is TRBD1 (5 bases). Deletions cut 5 bases from V and 7 bases from J, with 14 bases between. The germline gives CDR1 SNHLY, CDR2 FYNNEI. CDR3 length equals 14 residues. The CDR3 here is CASSLDTGSEKLFF. CDR3 bases: TGTGCCAGCAGTCTGGACACGGGAAGTGAAAAACTGTTTTTT.

The rearrangement uses TRBV5-6 and TRBJ2-6; D is perhaps TRBD1 (5 bases). This CDR3 has 18 residues. CDR1 and CDR2 from the germline V gene are SGHDT and YYEEEE. Trimming removed 0 bases from V and 0 bases from J, with 13 bases in between. The CDR3, as DNA: TGTGCCAGCAGCTTGGATCAGGGCCCTCTCTCTGGGGCCAACGTCCTGACTTTC. As protein: CASSLDQGPLSGANVLTF.

This clonotype was picked up a small number of times. The chain couples TRBV7-2 to TRBJ2-1, with a weak D call TRBD2 (6 bases). The V gene's germline CDR1 is SGHTA and CDR2 FQGNSA. The V gene lost 8 bases and the J gene lost 4 bases, with 18 bases spanning the gap. The CDR3 runs 15 residues. As DNA, the CDR3 is TGTGCCAGCCGTTCGGCGGCGGGATCGTACAATGAGCAGTTCTTC. Translation gives CASRSAAGSYNEQFF.

This clonotype was observed a few times. The genes are TRBV24-1 and TRBJ2-2; TRBD1 matches 7 bases. The germline gives CDR1 KGHDR, CDR2 SFDVKD. This CDR3 spans 16 amino acids. The V gene end was trimmed by 4 bases and the J gene end by 3 bases; junction bases not matched to a gene: 7. Here the CDR3 DNA reads TGTGCCACCAGTGACGTGCAGGGGGATTACACCGGGGAGCTGTTTTTT. This sequence encodes CATSDVQGDYTGELFF.

At least ten counts were recorded for this clonotype. V and J are TRBV12-3 or TRBV12-4 and TRBJ1-6; D call uncertain. V was trimmed by 2 bases and J by 10 bases, leaving 12 bases between them. The CDR3 totals 14 residues. CDR3 DNA sequence: TGTGCCAGCAGTTTACGTCTGGCACAATCACCCCTCCACTTT. It codes for CASSLRLAQSPLHF.

This clonotype was detected many times. This chain uses TRBV11-1 with TRBJ2-1; 11 nucleotides align to TRBD2. The CDR3 is 15 residues long. The germline V gene encodes CDR1 SGHAT and CDR2 FQDESV (reference sequence). V was pared by 5 bases and J by 6 bases, with 6 bases of the junction left unmatched. CDR3 amino acids: CASSPGTSGLNEQFF. DNA of the CDR3: TGTGCCAGCAGCCCTGGGACTAGCGGACTCAATGAGCAGTTCTTC.

Only a few counts were recorded for this clonotype. The chain joins TRBV20-1 to TRBJ1-1; TRBD1 might be the D (5 bases). The CDR3 spans 14 residues. Trimming removed 3 bases from V and 4 bases from J, with 15 bases in between. Germline V gene sequence: CDR1 DFQATT, CDR2 SNEGSKA (reference sequence). CDR3 bases: TGCAGTGCTAGCCCCGGGGGGGTGAGCACTGAAGCTTTCTTT. As protein: CSASPGGVSTEAFF.

This clonotype appeared a few times. J is TRBJ2-7 and V is TRBV7-8, with 7 bases lining up with TRBD1. Germline CDR1 SGHVS, CDR2 FQNEAQ. This CDR3 region has 16 residues. After removal of 5 bases from V and 5 bases from J, the junction contained 15 bases not matched to a gene. This CDR3 is CASSPRIGTVIDEQYF. Here the CDR3 DNA reads TGTGCCAGCAGCCCACGAATCGGGACAGTTATTGACGAGCAGTACTTC.

V and J are TRBV6-5 and TRBJ2-2; 14 positions match TRBD2. This CDR3 comprises 17 residues. V was pared by 3 bases and J by 6 bases, with 6 bases of the junction left unmatched. CDR1 and CDR2 from the germline V gene are MNHEY and SVGAGI. The CDR3 region is CASSYQPGLAGAGELFF. CDR3 sequence (DNA): TGTGCCAGCAGTTATCAGCCGGGACTAGCGGGAGCCGGGGAGCTGTTTTTT.

As DNA, the CDR3 is TGTGCCAGCAGCCGAAATACGGGACAGGGGGGCAATGAGCAGTTCTTC. The encoded protein is CASSRNTGQGGNEQFF. The chain couples TRBV7-9 to TRBJ2-1; TRBD1 matches 11 bases. Germline V lookup: CDR1 SEHNR, CDR2 FQNEAQ (reference sequence). The trim removed 5 bases at V and 6 bases at J, leaving 9 bases unmatched. The CDR3 consists of 16 residues.

This clonotype was counted a few times. The CDR3 reads CSVTGTVTDTQYF. In DNA form, the CDR3 reads TGCAGCGTTACCGGGACAGTCACAGATACGCAGTATTTT. The V call is TRBV29-1, the J call TRBJ2-3, with 7 positions matching TRBD1. V gave up 5 bases and J gave up 2 bases; unmatched junction bases: 4. Looked up from germline, CDR1 is SQVTM and CDR2 is ANQGSEA. The CDR3 is made up of 13 amino acids.

This clonotype was detected ten times or more. CDR3 protein: CASSFAGVYEQYF. CDR3 bases: TGTGCCAGCAGCTTTGCGGGTGTCTACGAGCAGTACTTC. J is TRBJ2-7 and V is TRBV7-9; possibly TRBD2 for D (5 bases). CDR1 and CDR2 from the germline V gene are SEHNR and FQNEAQ (reference sequence). This CDR3 region has 13 residues. The V gene lost 3 bases and the J gene lost 3 bases, with 9 bases spanning the gap.

V is TRBV29-1 and J is TRBJ2-5; 10 bases map to TRBD2. Germline V gene data show CDR1 as SQVTM and CDR2 as ANQGSEA. The CDR3 loop spans 16 amino acids. V lost 8 bases, J lost 0 bases, and 12 bases stayed unmatched. The CDR3 DNA is TGCAGCTTCACGCCTACTAGCGGGAAAGACCAAGAGACCCAGTACTTC. Its protein product is CSFTPTSGKDQETQYF.

Many counts were recorded for this clonotype. This chain links TRBV20-1 with TRBJ2-1; 13 nucleotides match TRBD2. Germline CDR1 DFQATT, CDR2 SNEGSKA (reference sequence). Losses at the gene ends were 6 bases for V and 0 bases for J; bases not matched to a gene: 8. This CDR3 spans 17 amino acids. In DNA, the CDR3 is TGCAGTGCAACCGGACTAGCGGGGGCCTACTCCTACAATGAGCAGTTCTTC. As protein: CSATGLAGAYSYNEQFF.